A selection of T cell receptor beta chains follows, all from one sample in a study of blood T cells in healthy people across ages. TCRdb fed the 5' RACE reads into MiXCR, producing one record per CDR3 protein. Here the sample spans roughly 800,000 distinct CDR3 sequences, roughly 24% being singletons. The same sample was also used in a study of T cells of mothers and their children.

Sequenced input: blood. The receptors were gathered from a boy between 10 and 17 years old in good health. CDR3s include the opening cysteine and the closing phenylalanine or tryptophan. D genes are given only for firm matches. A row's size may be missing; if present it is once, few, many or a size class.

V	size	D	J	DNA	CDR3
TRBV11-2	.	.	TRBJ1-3	TGTGCCAGCAGCTTAGATAAAGCAGCCGGGAACACCATATATTTT	CASSLDKAAGNTIYF
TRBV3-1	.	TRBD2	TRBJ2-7	TGTGCCAGCAGCCAGATAGCGGGGGCCTTGGCGGAGCAGTACTTC	CASSQIAGALAEQYF
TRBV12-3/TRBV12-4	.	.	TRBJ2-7	TGTGCCAGCAGCTTTGAGCAAGGAGGCTCCTACGAGCAGTACTTC	CASSFEQGGSYEQYF
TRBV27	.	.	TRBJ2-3	TGTGCCAGCAGTTTGCGTCCGGCCAGCACAGATACGCAGTATTTT	CASSLRPASTDTQYF
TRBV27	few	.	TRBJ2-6	TGTGCCAGCAACCCGCTGGGGGCTCCCACTGGGGCCAACGTCCTGACTTTC	CASNPLGAPTGANVLTF
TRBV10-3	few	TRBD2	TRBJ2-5	TGTGCCATCAGTGATGTCCTTGGCGGGAGGAGGGAGACCCAGTACTTC	CAISDVLGGRRETQYF
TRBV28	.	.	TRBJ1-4	TGTGCCACTGAGGGGATCCTCCTTCCCACTAATGAAAAACTGTTTTTT	CATEGILLPTNEKLFF
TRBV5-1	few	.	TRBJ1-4	TGCGCCAGCAGCTTGAGCAGAGGGATTAATGAAAAACTGTTTTTT	CASSLSRGINEKLFF
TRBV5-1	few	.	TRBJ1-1	TGCGCCAGCAGCTTGGGAGGCAGGTTGAACACTGAAGCTTTCTTT	CASSLGGRLNTEAFF
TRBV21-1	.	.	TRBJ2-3	TGTGCCAGCAGCAAAGACCCGGTTCCAAGCACAGACACGCAGTATTTT	CASSKDPVPSTDTQYF
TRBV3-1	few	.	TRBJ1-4	TGTGCCAGCAGCCAAGGTCAACAGCTAAATGAAAAACTGTTTTTT	CASSQGQQLNEKLFF
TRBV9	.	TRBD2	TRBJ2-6	TGCGCCAGCAGCGGGAGGCCTTCCTCTGGGGCCAACGTCCTGACTTTC	CASSGRPSSGANVLTF
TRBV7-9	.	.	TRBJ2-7	TGTGCCAGCAGCAAAAGCTACGAGCAGTACTTC	CASSKSYEQYF
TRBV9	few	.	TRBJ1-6	TGTGCCAGCAGCGGGCCTGGCCCCCTCCACTTT	CASSGPGPLHF
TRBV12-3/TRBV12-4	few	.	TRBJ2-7	TGTGCCACCAGCTCACAGGGAAACGAGCAGTACTTC	CATSSQGNEQYF
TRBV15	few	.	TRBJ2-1	TGTGCCACCAGCAGGCTACAGGGAAAAGCATCCTACAATGAGCAGTTCTTC	CATSRLQGKASYNEQFF
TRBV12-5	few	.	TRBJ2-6	TGTGCTAGTGGTTTGGACCTCTCTGGGGCCAACGTCCTGACTTTC	CASGLDLSGANVLTF
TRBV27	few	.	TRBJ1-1	TGTGCCAGCAGTCTCTACCAAGACGGCCCGAAAGCTTTCTTT	CASSLYQDGPKAFF
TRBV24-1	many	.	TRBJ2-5	TGTGCCACCAGTGATGAGACAGTAGAGACCCAGTACTTC	CATSDETVETQYF
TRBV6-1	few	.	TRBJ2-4	TGTGCCAGCGGGATGGACCGCTTAGCCAAAAACATTCAGTACTTC	CASGMDRLAKNIQYF
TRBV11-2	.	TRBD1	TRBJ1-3	TGTGCCAGCAGCTCCCACAGGGGAGCCGGAAACACCATATATTTT	CASSSHRGAGNTIYF
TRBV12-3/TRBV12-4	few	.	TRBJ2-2	TGTGCCAGCAGTCCACACACAGGGAACACCGGGGAGCTGTTTTTT	CASSPHTGNTGELFF
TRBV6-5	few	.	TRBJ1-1	TGTGCCAGCCGAGGGGGGCGCACTGAAGCTTTCTTT	CASRGGRTEAFF
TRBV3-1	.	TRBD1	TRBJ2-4	TGTGCCAGCAGCCAAGTGGGACAGACCTTAGCCAAAAACATTCAGTACTTC	CASSQVGQTLAKNIQYF
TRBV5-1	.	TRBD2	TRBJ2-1	TGCGCCAGCAGCCCGCTAGCGGCCTCCTACAATGAGCAGTTCTTC	CASSPLAASYNEQFF
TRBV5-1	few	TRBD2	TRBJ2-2	TGCGCCAGCAAAACTAGCGGGGGGCCCACCGGGGAGCTGTTTTTT	CASKTSGGPTGELFF
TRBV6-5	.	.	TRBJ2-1	TGTGCCAGCAGTTACGGGGCGGGGATGGATGAGCAGTTCTTC	CASSYGAGMDEQFF
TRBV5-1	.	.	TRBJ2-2	TGCGCCAGCAGCTTGGAAGGGTATCAGCCCGGGGAGCTGTTTTTT	CASSLEGYQPGELFF